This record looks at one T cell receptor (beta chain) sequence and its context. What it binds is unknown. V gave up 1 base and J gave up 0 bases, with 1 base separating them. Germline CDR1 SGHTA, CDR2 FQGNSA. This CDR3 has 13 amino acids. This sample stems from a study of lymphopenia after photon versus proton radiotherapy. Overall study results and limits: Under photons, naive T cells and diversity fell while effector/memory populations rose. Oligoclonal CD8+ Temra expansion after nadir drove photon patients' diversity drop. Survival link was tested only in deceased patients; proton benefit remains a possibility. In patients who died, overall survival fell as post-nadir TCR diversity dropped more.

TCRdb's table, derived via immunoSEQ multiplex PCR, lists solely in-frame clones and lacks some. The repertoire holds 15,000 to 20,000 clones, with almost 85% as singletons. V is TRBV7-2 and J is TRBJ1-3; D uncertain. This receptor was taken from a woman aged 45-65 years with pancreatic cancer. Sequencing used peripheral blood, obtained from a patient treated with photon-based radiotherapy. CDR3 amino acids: CASSLDSGNTIYF. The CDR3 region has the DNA TGTGCCAGCAGCTTAGACTCTGGAAACACCATATATTTT.